The source of this T cell receptor (beta chain) is a study of CD8 T cells in ankylosing spondylitis. Findings and caveats of the study: Ankylosing spondylitis blood seemed to carry a telltale TCR beta motif made of fewer than 10 highly homologous variants. CD8+ cells made up the disease-linked clones, which were relatively rare in peripheral blood. There was reportedly significant enrichment of clones that were disease-linked in matched ankylosing spondylitis synovial fluid.

This clonotype was picked up many times. The target antigen is unknown. Quantitative barcoded 5'-RACE was used to prepare TCR beta libraries. One entry per CDR3 protein results from TCRdb running MiXCR on the 5' RACE reads. The table includes more than 150,000 distinct CDR3 sequences, over 10% detected once. This CDR3 has 14 residues. CDR1 is MNHNS and CDR2 is SASEGT in the germline V gene. The V end lost 5 bases, the J end lost 5 bases, and 15 bases lay between the germline ends. This clonotype originated in a female donor with ankylosing spondylitis or in good health (not recorded which). The sample comprised blood, either unsorted or a sorted T cell fraction (not recorded which). The chain carries TRBV6-1 and TRBJ2-5; D is perhaps TRBD1 (5 bases). CDR3 coding DNA: TGTGCCAGCAGTAGACAGCCGGCTCGGGAGACCCAGTACTTC. Translated, it gives CASSRQPARETQYF.